Below are 20 T cell receptor beta chains sequenced from a single sample in a study of vaccination effects on CD4 cells after COVID-19. Here immunoSEQ multiplex PCR was the method, and the copy in TCRdb shows in-frame clones only, minus some. The sample includes 20,000 or so clones, 73% of them seen just once. Antigen-specific CD4+ T cells were expanded with viral peptide pools in the ViraFEST assay before sequencing. When roughly eleven days of culture had elapsed, CD4+ T cells were isolated. No antigen has been identified for these receptors. Here the sequenced sample was CD4+ T cells from PBMCs cultured with HCoV-229E spike peptides, taken before COVID-19 vaccination. The receptor set was obtained from a human donor who received a COVID-19 vaccine.

The rearrangement uses TRBV19 and TRBJ2-1; D may be TRBD1 (6 bases). Germline V gives CDR1 LNHDA, CDR2 SQIVND (reference sequence). Trimming removed 7 bases from V and 5 bases from J, with 18 bases in between. This CDR3 has 15 amino acids. CDR3 nucleotide sequence: TGTGCCAGTAAAACGATCGGACAGACCCACAATGAGCAGTTCTTC. It translates to CASKTIGQTHNEQFF.

V and J are TRBV10-3 and TRBJ2-5; D possibly uses TRBD1 or TRBD2 (5 bases each). The CDR3 totals 12 residues. The V end was cut by 10 bases, the J end by 2 bases, with 11 bases between. Germline lookup yields CDR1 ENHRY and CDR2 SYGVKD. The CDR3 DNA is TGTGCCACGGGGCCGGTACAAGAGACCCAGTACTTC. As protein: CATGPVQETQYF.

The chain links TRBV7-6 to TRBJ1-5; perhaps TRBD1 as D (5 bases). Germline V lookup: CDR1 SGHVS, CDR2 FNYEAQ. The V gene lost 5 bases and the J gene lost 7 bases, with 12 bases spanning the gap. The CDR3 totals 13 residues. CDR3 nucleotides: TGTGCCAGCAGCCCCGGGGCTGGGCAGCCCCAGCATTTT. This sequence encodes CASSPGAGQPQHF.

This chain joins TRBV29-1 and TRBJ2-1, with TRBD2 identical over 10 bases. Germline V gives CDR1 SQVTM, CDR2 ANQGSEA. The CDR3 extends over 13 amino acids. V gave up 6 bases and J gave up 7 bases; unmatched junction bases: 6. The CDR3 loop reads CSVTSGTFNEQFF. Written as DNA, the CDR3 is TGCAGCGTCACTAGCGGGACATTTAATGAGCAGTTCTTC.

Only a few counts were recorded for this clone. J is TRBJ1-5 and V is TRBV5-4, with TRBD1 matching 10 bases. The germline gives CDR1 SGHNT, CDR2 YYREEE (reference sequence). The J segment lost 4 bases and the V segment lost 4 bases, leaving 2 bases of the junction unmatched. The length of the CDR3 is 14 residues. CDR3 residues: CASSPGQGNQPQHF. Here the CDR3 DNA reads TGTGCCAGCAGCCCGGGACAGGGGAATCAGCCCCAGCATTTT.

The chain has TRBV12-3 or TRBV12-4 and TRBJ1-2; D is uncertain. CDR3 size: 13 residues. The V and J ends lost 3 bases and 8 bases respectively, with 13 bases between them. The CDR3 region has the DNA TGTGCCAGCAGTTTCGGGCCCTACGAGGGCTACACCTTC. Its protein product is CASSFGPYEGYTF.

The V and J genes are TRBV18 and TRBJ2-5; maybe TRBD2 (5 bases). The CDR3 totals 15 residues. Trimming took 1 base from V and 1 from J, leaving 10 bases between them. The V gene's germline CDR1 is KGHSH and CDR2 LQKENI. The CDR3 coding sequence is TGTGCCAGCTCACCACAGGACTCCCTCCAAGAGACCCAGTACTTC. It yields the protein CASSPQDSLQETQYF. Full variable domain (outside the CDR3, taken from reference TRBV18 and TRBJ2-5): NAGVMQNPRHLVRRRGQEARLRCSPMKGHSHVYWYRQLPEEGLKFMVYLQKENIIDESGMPKERFSAEFPKEGPSILRIQQVVRGDSAAYFCASSPQDSLQETQYFGPGTRLLVL.

The CDR3 reads CASSLDGDLNTEAFF. Written as DNA, the CDR3 is TGTGCCAGCAGCTTAGATGGGGACCTGAACACTGAAGCTTTCTTT. The gene calls are TRBV7-6 and TRBJ1-1; D perhaps matches TRBD1 (5 bases). The V end lost 1 base, the J end lost 0 bases, and 9 bases lay between the germline ends. The CDR3 is 15 residues long. Per germline, CDR1 SGHVS and CDR2 FNYEAQ.

This chain uses TRBV27 with TRBJ2-3; D may be TRBD2 (6 bases). The CDR3 has 18 amino acids. V lost 6 bases to trimming and J lost 0 bases, with 22 bases between them. From germline, CDR1 is MNHEY and CDR2 SMNVEV (reference sequence). As DNA, the CDR3 is TGTGCCAGCAGAGTTGGGAGGCTTGCGGGAACTAGCACAGATACGCAGTATTTT. Protein sequence: CASRVGRLAGTSTDTQYF.

This chain connects TRBV5-4 to TRBJ2-7, with D perhaps matching TRBD1 or TRBD2 (6 bases each). Trimming removed 4 bases at V and 3 bases at J, with 14 bases between. The germline V gene encodes CDR1 SGHNT and CDR2 YYREEE (reference sequence). This CDR3 has 14 amino acids. CDR3 residues: CASSTQGLHYEQYF. Written as DNA, the CDR3 is TGTGCCAGCAGCACACAGGGACTTCACTACGAGCAGTACTTC.

The chain recombines TRBV27 with TRBJ2-7; D is perhaps TRBD1 (5 bases). The ends were cut back, 6 bases at V and 2 bases at J, with 14 bases in the middle. CDR1 and CDR2 (germline): MNHEY, SMNVEV (reference sequence). This CDR3 has 14 residues. In DNA form, the CDR3 reads TGTGCCAGCAGCCCAGCTCCAGGGACCTACGAGCAGTACTTC. Translation gives CASSPAPGTYEQYF.

This clone was picked up a small number of times. V usage is TRBV10-1 and J usage is TRBJ2-5; D gene unclear. CDR1 and CDR2 from the germline V gene are WNHNN and SYGVQD (reference sequence). The V gene lost 3 bases and the J gene lost 1 base, with 6 bases spanning the gap. This CDR3 has 13 residues. CDR3 in amino acids: CASSEQIQETQYF. CDR3 bases: TGCGCCAGCAGTGAACAGATCCAAGAGACCCAGTACTTC.

The chain couples TRBV27 to TRBJ2-3; unclear D gene. CDR1 is MNHEY, CDR2 SMNVEV, per germline (reference sequence). Trimming cost V 3 bases and J 2 bases, with 6 bases left between them. This CDR3 spans 13 amino acids. CDR3 region: CASSFTVTDTQYF. CDR3 sequence (DNA): TGTGCCAGCAGTTTTACAGTCACAGATACGCAGTATTTT.

J is TRBJ2-3 and V is TRBV6-4; 7 bases agree with TRBD2. After removal of 4 bases from V and 4 bases from J, the junction contained 8 bases not matched to a gene. The CDR3 runs 15 residues. Germline-derived CDR1 and CDR2 are MRHNA and SNTAGT. The CDR3 reads CASSARAGDSDTQYF. CDR3 bases: TGTGCCAGCAGTGCCCGGGCGGGAGACTCAGATACGCAGTATTTT.

V and J are TRBV18 and TRBJ2-6; D call uncertain. The length of the CDR3 is 15 residues. The germline V and J ends were trimmed by 0 bases and 0 bases, with 3 bases remaining between them. CDR1 and CDR2 (germline): KGHSH, LQKENI. CDR3 DNA sequence: TGTGCCAGCTCACCACCAGACTCTGGGGCCAACGTCCTGACTTTC. It codes for CASSPPDSGANVLTF.

CDR3 in amino acids: CASSVGPSNEKLFF. CDR3 bases: TGTGCCAGCAGCGTCGGGCCCTCTAATGAAAAACTGTTTTTT. This chain joins TRBV9 and TRBJ1-4; D is uncertain. V lost 2 bases and J lost 3, with 8 bases in between. CDR1 is SGDLS, CDR2 YYNGEE, per germline. This CDR3 has 14 amino acids.

The rearrangement links TRBV11-1 to TRBJ2-2; D gene ambiguous. The CDR3 totals 16 residues. Germline CDR1 and CDR2: SGHAT and FQDESV (reference sequence). Trimming took off 4 bases at V and 6 bases at J, with 18 bases between the two ends. The CDR3 DNA sequence: TGTGCCAGCAGCTCTCGAGGTAGTTCGGCCGCCGGGGAGCTGTTTTTT. This gives the protein CASSSRGSSAAGELFF.

The chain has TRBV28 and TRBJ2-2, with 9 bases that match TRBD2. The junction had 5 bases not matched to a gene; V was cut back by 7 bases and J by 2 bases. The CDR3 has 15 residues. CDR1 MDHEN and CDR2 SYDVKM come from the germline V gene. CDR3 sequence reads: CASMASGANTGELFF. The CDR3 coding sequence is TGTGCCAGCATGGCTAGCGGGGCAAACACCGGGGAGCTGTTTTTT.

The chain has TRBV7-9 and TRBJ2-4, with 10 bases identical to TRBD2. The germline gives CDR1 SEHNR, CDR2 FQNEAQ (reference sequence). This CDR3 is 19 amino acids long. V shed 5 bases and J 4 bases; nucleotides not matched to a gene: 17. The CDR3 here is CASSLTLAGKGPEKNIQYF. DNA for the CDR3: TGTGCCAGCAGCCTCACACTAGCGGGAAAAGGGCCGGAAAAAAACATTCAGTACTTC.

The V call is TRBV6-1, the J call TRBJ2-5; tentatively, D is TRBD1 or TRBD2 (5 bases each). The V and J ends lost 2 bases and 2 bases respectively, with 12 bases between them. Looked up from germline, CDR1 is MNHNS and CDR2 is SASEGT. CDR3 length equals 15 residues. The CDR3 reads CASSELRGVQETQYF. As DNA, the CDR3 is TGTGCCAGCAGTGAACTTAGGGGAGTTCAAGAGACCCAGTACTTC.